A single sample is the source of the 30 T cell receptor beta chains below, sequenced in a study of shared clonotypes between healthy human individuals. Profiling relied on immunoSEQ multiplex PCR, and the TCRdb table lists in-frame clones only, not all of them. The table includes about 2 million clones, about 95% detected once. Sequencing was done on a sample of naive CD4+ T cells sorted from blood. Subset given: CD45RA+ positively selected. The receptors originated from a man younger than 35 in good health.

The chain is built from TRBV6-6 and TRBJ2-7, with 7 bases aligning to TRBD1. V trimming: 2 bases; J trimming: 4 bases; junction bases outside the gene matches: 11. The CDR3 length is 16 residues. CDR1 is MNHNY and CDR2 is SVGAGI in the germline V gene (reference sequence). The CDR3 here is CASSYGERDRAYEQYF. The CDR3 DNA reads TGTGCCAGCAGTTACGGGGAACGGGACAGAGCTTACGAGCAGTACTTC.

V and J are TRBV18 and TRBJ2-7; D gene uncertain. Germline V gene lookup returns CDR1 KGHSH and CDR2 LQKENI. V shed 4 bases and J shed 0 bases, with 10 bases lying between them. The CDR3 totals 14 residues. The CDR3 region has the DNA TGTGCCAGCTCACATACGGATACCTCCTACGAGCAGTACTTC. It specifies CASSHTDTSYEQYF. The complete variable domain, with remaining parts taken from reference TRBV18 and TRBJ2-7, reads NAGVMQNPRHLVRRRGQEARLRCSPMKGHSHVYWYRQLPEEGLKFMVYLQKENIIDESGMPKERFSAEFPKEGPSILRIQQVVRGDSAAYFCASSHTDTSYEQYFGPGTRLTVT.

This rearrangement joins TRBV5-7 to TRBJ1-5; 10 nucleotides line up with TRBD1. TRBV5-7 is classed as an ORF, of uncertain function. Trimming at V came to 4 bases and at J to 5 bases, leaving 12 bases not matched to a gene. CDR3 size: 17 residues. The chain's CDR3 is CASSVDRGTPADQPQHF. The CDR3 DNA sequence: TGTGCCAGCAGCGTGGACAGGGGGACTCCAGCGGATCAGCCCCAGCATTTT.

J is TRBJ2-3 and V is TRBV27; the D gene is possibly TRBD2 (5 bases). This CDR3 is 15 amino acids long. Trimming took 5 bases from V and 4 from J, leaving 16 bases between them. Germline V gene data show CDR1 as MNHEY and CDR2 as SMNVEV (reference sequence). CDR3 bases: TGTGCCAGCAGTCTCGGGCCCCGGGAATCAGATACGCAGTATTTT. It codes for CASSLGPRESDTQYF.

This chain connects TRBV10-3 to TRBJ2-7; D call uncertain. Germline V lookup: CDR1 ENHRY, CDR2 SYGVKD. Trimming shortened V by 0 bases and J by 5 bases, and 14 bases separated the two germline ends. The CDR3 runs to 15 residues. CDR3 residues: CAISESADSRDEQYF. The CDR3 region has the DNA TGTGCCATCAGTGAGTCGGCAGACTCTCGGGACGAGCAGTACTTC.

This clone showed up just once. This chain joins TRBV28 and TRBJ1-6; 7 bases line up with TRBD1. Germline V CDR1 and CDR2: MDHEN, SYDVKM. The CDR3 is 15 residues long. The V gene end was trimmed by 3 bases and the J gene end by 4 bases; junction bases not matched to a gene: 3. CDR3 in DNA: TGTGCCAGCAGTTTCAAGGGACAGTATAATTCACCCCTCCACTTT. Its translation is CASSFKGQYNSPLHF.

The chain uses TRBV2 and TRBJ2-1; D not resolved. The CDR3 spans 13 residues. The germline CDR1 and CDR2 sequences are SNHLY and FYNNEI. V dropped 4 bases and J dropped 4 bases, with 8 bases sitting between them. The CDR3 DNA follows: TGTGCCAGCAGTGCCAGGATATACAATGAGCAGTTCTTC. It yields the protein CASSARIYNEQFF.

V and J are TRBV19 and TRBJ1-5, with 7 nucleotides matching TRBD1. V trimming: 2 bases; J trimming: 3 bases; junction bases outside the gene matches: 1. The CDR3 contains 14 residues. CDR1 and CDR2 (germline): LNHDA, SQIVND (reference sequence). CDR3 protein: CASSIRGLNQPQHF. The CDR3 DNA reads as TGTGCCAGTAGTATAAGGGGGCTCAATCAGCCCCAGCATTTT.

The chain uses TRBV10-3 and TRBJ2-7; TRBD1 might be the D (6 bases). Germline V CDR1 and CDR2: ENHRY, SYGVKD. With 3 bases removed from V and 0 bases from J, the gap between germline ends came to 9 bases. The CDR3 extends over 14 amino acids. The CDR3 nucleotides are TGTGCCATCAGTGACGTGGACAGCTCCTACGAGCAGTACTTC. Residues: CAISDVDSSYEQYF.

Comments on this clone: Within the sample, other DNA sequences also encode this same CDR3. The chain couples TRBV6-5 to TRBJ2-7, with 8 bases identical to TRBD1. The CDR3 runs 13 residues. V lost 5 bases to trimming and J lost 1 base; unmatched junction nucleotides: 1. The V gene's germline CDR1 is MNHEY and CDR2 SVGAGI. CDR3 coding DNA: TGTGCCAGCAGTCGGACAGGGTCCTACGAGCAGTACTTC. Amino acids: CASSRTGSYEQYF.

The chain carries TRBV2 and TRBJ2-5, with TRBD1 matching 9 bases. The V and J ends lost 6 bases and 0 bases, in that order; junction bases with no gene match: 11. The CDR3 extends over 17 amino acids. Germline CDR1 and CDR2: SNHLY and FYNNEI. The CDR3 DNA is TGTGCCAGCAGACTCGGGACAGGGAACCAGTACCAAGAGACCCAGTACTTC. This encodes CASRLGTGNQYQETQYF.

In its sample, this clone was seen once. This sample also contains other DNA sequences that code for the same CDR3. This rearrangement joins TRBV19 to TRBJ2-3, with no clear D. Trimming removed 7 bases from V and 0 bases from J, with 14 bases in between. The length of the CDR3 is 15 residues. From germline, CDR1 is LNHDA and CDR2 SQIVND (reference sequence). The CDR3 region has the DNA TGTGCCAGTACCCAGTCCGGTCTCAGCACAGATACGCAGTATTTT. Protein product: CASTQSGLSTDTQYF.

Worth noting for this clone: This same CDR3 is encoded by further DNA sequences in the sample. The V and J genes are TRBV9 and TRBJ2-5, with 9 bases fitting TRBD2. The CDR3 is 16 amino acids. The germline gives CDR1 SGDLS, CDR2 YYNGEE. The V gene end was trimmed by 0 bases and the J gene end by 2 bases; junction bases not matched to a gene: 5. The CDR3 protein is CASSVGLAVTQETQYF. CDR3 DNA: TGTGCCAGCAGCGTAGGACTAGCGGTAACTCAAGAGACCCAGTACTTC. Drawing the rest from reference TRBV9 and TRBJ2-5, the complete variable domain is DSGVTQTPKHLITATGQRVTLRCSPRSGDLSVYWYQQSLDQGLQFLIQYYNGEERAKGNILERFSAQQFPDLHSELNLSSLELGDSALYFCASSVGLAVTQETQYFGPGTRLLVL.

The chain carries TRBV6-6 and TRBJ1-3, with a weak D call TRBD1 (5 bases). V was cut by 0 bases and J by 2 bases, with 11 bases left in between. This CDR3 is built from 16 residues. CDR1 MNHNY and CDR2 SVGAGI come from the germline V gene (reference sequence). CDR3 DNA sequence: TGTGCCAGCAGTTACTCGATGGGGGACGCTGGAAACACCATATATTTT. Translated: CASSYSMGDAGNTIYF.

This clone was seen ten or more times. Other DNA sequences in the sample encode the same CDR3. In nucleotides, the CDR3 is TGCGCCAGCAGCCAAGAAGGCACCCTGAGCTACACCTTC. The encoded protein is CASSQEGTLSYTF. The chain has TRBV4-1 and TRBJ1-2; no definite D call. The CDR3 sequence is 13 residues long. Trimming shortened V by 0 bases and J by 9 bases, and 11 bases separated the two germline ends. Per germline, CDR1 MGHRA and CDR2 YSYEKL.

This chain uses TRBV25-1 with TRBJ2-5; perhaps TRBD2 as D (6 bases). V lost 4 bases and J lost 5, with 11 bases in between. The CDR3 consists of 13 residues. Germline loops: CDR1 MGHDK, CDR2 SYGVNS. CDR3 sequence reads: CASSGSGVETQYF. CDR3 in DNA: TGTGCCAGCAGTGGATCGGGGGTGGAGACCCAGTACTTC.

J is TRBJ2-7 and V is TRBV5-4; 13 nucleotides agree with TRBD2. Unmatched junction bases numbered 5, after V lost 0 bases and J lost 2 bases. Germline lookup yields CDR1 SGHNT and CDR2 YYREEE (reference sequence). CDR3 size: 17 residues. The CDR3 sequence is CASSLGGLAGRPYEQYF. The CDR3 coding sequence is TGTGCCAGCAGCTTGGGGGGACTAGCGGGGCGACCCTACGAGCAGTACTTC.

This chain connects TRBV7-9 to TRBJ2-5; D is unresolved. Germline V CDR1 and CDR2: SEHNR, FQNEAQ (reference sequence). V was shortened by 3 bases and J by 4 bases, with 12 bases between the two germline ends. This CDR3 is built from 14 residues. The DNA for the CDR3 is TGTGCCAGCAGCTTTTTAGCAGATCCAGAGACCCAGTACTTC. It specifies CASSFLADPETQYF.

The chain employs TRBV18 and TRBJ1-5; D might be TRBD1 (5 bases). Germline CDR1 reads KGHSH; CDR2 reads LQKENI. V shed 3 bases and J shed 3 bases, with 12 bases lying between them. CDR3 length: 15 amino acids. CDR3 sequence: CASSPLTGNNQPQHF. The CDR3 coding sequence is TGTGCCAGCTCACCCCTAACAGGAAACAATCAGCCCCAGCATTTT.

V usage is TRBV5-1 and J usage is TRBJ2-3; tentative D call: TRBD2 (6 bases). V lost 4 bases to trimming and J lost 2 bases, with 23 bases between them. Germline V gene data show CDR1 as SGHRS and CDR2 as YFSETQ. This CDR3 comprises 18 residues. The CDR3 region has the DNA TGCGCCAGCAGCACCGGGACTCTGGCAGTTCTTATCACAGATACGCAGTATTTT. Its protein is CASSTGTLAVLITDTQYF.

With regard to this clone: With only one base between it and a far larger clone, this is likely a read error. The rearrangement links TRBV5-1 to TRBJ2-7, with 9 bases that match TRBD1. Germline lookup yields CDR1 SGHRS and CDR2 YFSETQ. The CDR3 has 14 amino acids. CDR3 nucleotides: TGCGCCAGCAGCTTGACAGGGGGCTCCTACGCGCAGTACTTC. The encoded protein is CASSLTGGSYAQYF.

The chain recombines TRBV15 with TRBJ1-5; no clear D. CDR3 length: 17 residues. V was trimmed by 0 bases and J by 0 bases, leaving 12 bases between them. Germline CDR1 LNHNV, CDR2 YYDKDF (reference sequence). The chain's CDR3 is CATSREASRDSNQPQHF. The CDR3, as DNA: TGTGCCACCAGCAGAGAGGCCTCGAGGGATAGCAATCAGCCCCAGCATTTT.

This sequence joins TRBV10-1 and TRBJ2-7; 9 bases line up with TRBD1. V gave up 5 bases and J gave up 6 bases; unmatched junction bases: 5. CDR3 size: 13 residues. Germline V gives CDR1 WNHNN, CDR2 SYGVQD (reference sequence). Written as DNA, the CDR3 is TGCGCCAGCAGTCCTAGACAGGGGGGCGAGCAGTACTTC. It encodes CASSPRQGGEQYF.

The chain recombines TRBV7-9 with TRBJ2-7, with a possible D match to TRBD1 (6 bases). V lost 6 bases, J lost 9 bases, and 15 bases lay in between. Germline V gene data show CDR1 as SEHNR and CDR2 as FQNEAQ (reference sequence). The CDR3 spans 12 residues. This chain's CDR3 is CASSQNRASQYF. CDR3 bases: TGTGCCAGCAGTCAAAACAGGGCGTCGCAGTACTTC. Full variable domain (outside the CDR3, taken from reference TRBV7-9 and TRBJ2-7): DTGVSQNPRHKITKRGQNVTFRCDPISEHNRLYWYRQTLGQGPEFLTYFQNEAQLEKSRLLSDRFSAERPKGSFSTLEIQRTEQGDSAMYLCASSQNRASQYFGPGTRLTVT.

The CDR3 reads CASSHGYSYEQYF. CDR3 nucleotides: TGTGCCAGCAGCCACGGCTACTCCTACGAGCAGTACTTC. The V gene is TRBV6-5, the J gene TRBJ2-7; no clear D gene. The germline V gene has CDR1 MNHEY and CDR2 SVGAGI. The CDR3 spans 13 residues. V was cut by 6 bases and J by 0 bases, with 9 bases left in between.

This chain links TRBV7-2 with TRBJ2-7, with D hard to call. The CDR3 totals 14 residues. The germline V gene has CDR1 SGHTA and CDR2 FQGNSA. The V end was cut by 1 base, the J end by 3 bases, with 10 bases between. The CDR3 reads CASSLVAGRYEQYF. The CDR3 DNA sequence: TGTGCCAGCAGCTTAGTTGCTGGGCGCTACGAGCAGTACTTC. Combining the CDR3 with reference TRBV7-2 and TRBJ2-7 gives the whole variable domain GAGVSQSPSNKVTEKGKDVELRCDPISGHTALYWYRQSLGQGLEFLIYFQGNSAPDKSGLPSDRFSAERTGGSVSTLTIQRTQQEDSAVYLCASSLVAGRYEQYFGPGTRLTVT.

The V and J genes are TRBV7-3 and TRBJ2-2, with D unclear. Deletions cut 6 bases from V and 1 base from J, with 9 bases between. The CDR3 runs to 14 residues. Germline V CDR1 and CDR2: SGHTA, FQGTGA. The CDR3, as DNA: TGTGCCAGCAGGGGCGGAGAGAACACCGGGGAGCTGTTTTTT. Translating gives CASRGGENTGELFF. The whole variable domain, remainder taken from reference TRBV7-3 and TRBJ2-2, is GAGVSQTPSNKVTEKGKYVELRCDPISGHTALYWYRQSLGQGPEFLIYFQGTGAADDSGLPNDRFFAVRPEGSVSTLKIQRTERGDSAVYLCASRGGENTGELFFGEGSRLTVL.

V and J are TRBV5-1 and TRBJ1-2; D unclear. From germline, CDR1 is SGHRS and CDR2 YFSETQ. V was trimmed by 1 base and J by 6 bases, leaving 4 bases between them. The CDR3 sequence is 11 residues long. CDR3 sequence: CASSLNDGYTF. Here the CDR3 DNA reads TGCGCCAGCAGCTTGAACGATGGCTACACCTTC.

The chain links TRBV7-8 to TRBJ1-1; weak D call: TRBD1 (6 bases). The germline V gene encodes CDR1 SGHVS and CDR2 FQNEAQ. V gave up 1 base and J gave up 4 bases, with 13 bases separating them. CDR3 length: 15 residues. CDR3 protein: CASSLGGGGGTEAFF. The CDR3 DNA reads as TGTGCCAGCAGCTTAGGCGGAGGGGGAGGCACTGAAGCTTTCTTT. Full variable domain (rest looked up from reference TRBV7-8 and TRBJ1-1): GAGVSQSPRYKVAKRGQDVALRCDPISGHVSLFWYQQALGQGPEFLTYFQNEAQLDKSGLPSDRFFAERPEGSVSTLKIQRTQQEDSAVYLCASSLGGGGGTEAFFGQGTRLTVV.

V gene TRBV6-1 combines with J gene TRBJ2-2, with D maybe TRBD1 (5 bases). Germline CDR1 is MNHNS and CDR2 is SASEGT. The CDR3 has 14 residues. The V and J ends lost 5 bases and 1 base respectively, with 8 bases between them. CDR3 nucleotides: TGTGCCAGCAGTAGACAGAAGAACACCGGGGAGCTGTTTTTT. It codes for CASSRQKNTGELFF.